The entry below gives a single T cell receptor beta chain sequence along with its context. The sample holds other DNA sequences that translate to the same CDR3. Per the original methods: Filtering differed because ImmunoSEQ produced junction-only sequences that carried no quality scores. Generated by immunoSEQ multiplex PCR, the TCRdb table keeps only in-frame clones and is missing some. The V and J calls and clone size come from that table; D and trimming were worked out from the DNA. The repertoire holds more than 2,000,000 clones, with over 85% as singletons. The data stem from a study of shared clonotypes between healthy human individuals. The V gene's germline CDR1 is SEHNR and CDR2 FQNEAQ (reference sequence). V was trimmed by 1 base and J by 0 bases, leaving 8 bases between them. The CDR3 runs 15 residues.

The sequenced sample was naive CD4+ T cells sorted from blood. Subset here: CD45RA+ positively selected. This chain links TRBV7-9 with TRBJ2-3; D might be TRBD1 (5 bases). This TCR was recovered from a man younger than 35 in good health. The DNA for the CDR3 is TGTGCCAGCAGCTTAGACAGGCCAAGCACAGATACGCAGTATTTT. Amino acids: CASSLDRPSTDTQYF.